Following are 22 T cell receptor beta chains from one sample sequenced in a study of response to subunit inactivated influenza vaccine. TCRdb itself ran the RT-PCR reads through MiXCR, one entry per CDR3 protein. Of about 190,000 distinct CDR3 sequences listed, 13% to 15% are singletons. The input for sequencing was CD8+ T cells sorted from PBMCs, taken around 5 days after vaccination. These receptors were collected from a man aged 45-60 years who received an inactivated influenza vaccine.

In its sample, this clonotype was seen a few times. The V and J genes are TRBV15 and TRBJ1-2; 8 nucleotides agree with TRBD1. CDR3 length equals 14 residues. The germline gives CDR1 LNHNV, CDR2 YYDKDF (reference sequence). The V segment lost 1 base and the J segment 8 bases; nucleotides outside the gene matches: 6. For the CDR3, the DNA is TGTGCCACCAGCAGAGGCCAGGGGGCGCCGGGCTACACCTTC. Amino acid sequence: CATSRGQGAPGYTF.

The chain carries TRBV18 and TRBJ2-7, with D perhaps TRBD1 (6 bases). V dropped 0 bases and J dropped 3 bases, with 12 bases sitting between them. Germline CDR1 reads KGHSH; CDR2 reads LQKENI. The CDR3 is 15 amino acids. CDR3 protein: CASSPPDRPDYEQYF. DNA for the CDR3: TGTGCCAGCTCACCACCGGACAGACCGGACTACGAGCAGTACTTC.

The CDR3, as DNA: TGTGCCAGCAGCCAAGGCGAAGGGACGACAGATACGCAGTATTTT. This codes for CASSQGEGTTDTQYF. The chain uses TRBV14 and TRBJ2-3, with D tentatively TRBD1 or TRBD2 (5 bases each). The CDR3 sequence is 15 residues long. V lost 1 base and J 3 bases, leaving 11 bases between the germline ends. Germline V CDR1 and CDR2: SGHDN, FVKESK.

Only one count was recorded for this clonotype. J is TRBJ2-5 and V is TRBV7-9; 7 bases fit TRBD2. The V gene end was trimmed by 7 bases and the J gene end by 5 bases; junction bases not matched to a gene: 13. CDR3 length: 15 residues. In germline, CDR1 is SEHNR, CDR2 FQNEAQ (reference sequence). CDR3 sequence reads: CASTRREGWMETQYF. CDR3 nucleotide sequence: TGTGCCAGCACCCGGAGGGAGGGATGGATGGAGACCCAGTACTTC.

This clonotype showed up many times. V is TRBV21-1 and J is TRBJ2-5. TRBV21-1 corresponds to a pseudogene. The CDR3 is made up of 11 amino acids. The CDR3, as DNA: TGTGCCAGCAGCAAAAAAGAGACCCAGTACTTC. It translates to CASSKKETQYF.

The CDR3 DNA reads as TGTGCCAGCAGCCGCCGGGGGGCGCGGGATCCCCACAATGAGCAGTTCTTC. This gives the protein CASSRRGARDPHNEQFF. This chain uses TRBV7-3 with TRBJ2-1, with D perhaps matching TRBD2 (7 bases). The germline CDR1 and CDR2 sequences are SGHTA and FQGTGA. Trimming pared 5 bases from V and 5 bases from J, leaving 22 bases between. The CDR3 spans 17 residues.

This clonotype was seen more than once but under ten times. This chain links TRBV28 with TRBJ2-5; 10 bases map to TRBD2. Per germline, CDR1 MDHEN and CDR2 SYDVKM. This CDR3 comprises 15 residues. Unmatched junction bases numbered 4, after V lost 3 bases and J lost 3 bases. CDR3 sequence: CASSFTSGAEETQYF. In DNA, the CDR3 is TGTGCCAGCAGTTTTACTAGCGGGGCCGAAGAGACCCAGTACTTC.

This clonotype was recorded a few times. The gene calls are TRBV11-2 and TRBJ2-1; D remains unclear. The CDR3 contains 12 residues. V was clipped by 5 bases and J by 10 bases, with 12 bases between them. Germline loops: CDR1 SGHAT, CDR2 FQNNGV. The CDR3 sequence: CASSVAVGEQFF. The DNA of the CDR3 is TGTGCCAGCAGCGTAGCAGTCGGCGAGCAGTTCTTC. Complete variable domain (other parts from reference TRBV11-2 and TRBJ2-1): EAGVAQSPRYKIIEKRQSVAFWCNPISGHATLYWYQQILGQGPKLLIQFQNNGVVDDSQLPKDRFSAERLKGVDSTLKIQPAKLEDSAVYLCASSVAVGEQFFGPGTRLTVL.

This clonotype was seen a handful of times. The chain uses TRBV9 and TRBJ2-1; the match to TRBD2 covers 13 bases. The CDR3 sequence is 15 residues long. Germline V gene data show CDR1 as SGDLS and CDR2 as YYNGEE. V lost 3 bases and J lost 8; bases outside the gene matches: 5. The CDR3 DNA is TGTGCCAGCAGCGCGGGACTAGCGGGAATCTATGAGCAGTTCTTC. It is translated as CASSAGLAGIYEQFF.

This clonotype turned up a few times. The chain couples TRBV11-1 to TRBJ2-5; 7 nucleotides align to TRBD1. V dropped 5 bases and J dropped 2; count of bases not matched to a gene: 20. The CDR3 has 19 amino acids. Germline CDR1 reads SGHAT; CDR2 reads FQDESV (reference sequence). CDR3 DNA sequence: TGTGCCAGCAGCCTTGATATTCCAACGGGACAGTCGCTACAAGAGACCCAGTACTTC. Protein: CASSLDIPTGQSLQETQYF.

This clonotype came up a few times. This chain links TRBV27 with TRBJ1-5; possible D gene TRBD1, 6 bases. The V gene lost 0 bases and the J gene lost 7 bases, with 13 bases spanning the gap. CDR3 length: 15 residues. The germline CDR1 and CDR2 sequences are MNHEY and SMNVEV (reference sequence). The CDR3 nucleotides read TGTGCCAGCAGTTTATCCAACGGGGGCTTGCAGCCCCAGCATTTT. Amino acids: CASSLSNGGLQPQHF.

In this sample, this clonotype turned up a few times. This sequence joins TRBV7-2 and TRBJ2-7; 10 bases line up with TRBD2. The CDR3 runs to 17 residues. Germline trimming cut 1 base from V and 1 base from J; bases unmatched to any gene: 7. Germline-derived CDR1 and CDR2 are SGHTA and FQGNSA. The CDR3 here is CASSLVSSGGPSYEQYF. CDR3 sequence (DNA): TGTGCCAGCAGCTTAGTCTCTAGCGGGGGCCCTTCCTACGAGCAGTACTTC. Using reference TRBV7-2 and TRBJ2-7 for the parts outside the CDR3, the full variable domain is GAGVSQSPSNKVTEKGKDVELRCDPISGHTALYWYRQSLGQGLEFLIYFQGNSAPDKSGLPSDRFSAERTGGSVSTLTIQRTQQEDSAVYLCASSLVSSGGPSYEQYFGPGTRLTVT.

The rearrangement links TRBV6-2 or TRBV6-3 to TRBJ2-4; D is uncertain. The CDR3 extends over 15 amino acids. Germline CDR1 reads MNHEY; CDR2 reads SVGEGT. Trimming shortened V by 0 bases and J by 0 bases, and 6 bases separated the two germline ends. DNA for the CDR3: TGTGCCAGCAGTTACTCATCCGAAGCCAAAAACATTCAGTACTTC. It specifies CASSYSSEAKNIQYF.

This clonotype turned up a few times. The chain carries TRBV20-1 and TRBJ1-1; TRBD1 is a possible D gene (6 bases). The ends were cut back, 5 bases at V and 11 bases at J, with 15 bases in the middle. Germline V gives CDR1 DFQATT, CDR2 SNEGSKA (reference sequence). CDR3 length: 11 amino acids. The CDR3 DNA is TGCAGTGCTTGGGGGGCAGGGAAGGCTTTCTTT. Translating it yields CSAWGAGKAFF.

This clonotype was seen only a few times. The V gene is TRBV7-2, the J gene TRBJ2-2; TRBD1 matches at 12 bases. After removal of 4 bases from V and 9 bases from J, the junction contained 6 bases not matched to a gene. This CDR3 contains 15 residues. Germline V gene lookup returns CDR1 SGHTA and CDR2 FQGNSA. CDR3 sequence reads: CASSSPGTGGRELFF. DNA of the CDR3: TGTGCCAGCAGCTCTCCCGGGACAGGGGGCAGGGAGCTGTTTTTT. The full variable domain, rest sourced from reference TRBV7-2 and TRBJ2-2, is GAGVSQSPSNKVTEKGKDVELRCDPISGHTALYWYRQSLGQGLEFLIYFQGNSAPDKSGLPSDRFSAERTGGSVSTLTIQRTQQEDSAVYLCASSSPGTGGRELFFGEGSRLTVL.

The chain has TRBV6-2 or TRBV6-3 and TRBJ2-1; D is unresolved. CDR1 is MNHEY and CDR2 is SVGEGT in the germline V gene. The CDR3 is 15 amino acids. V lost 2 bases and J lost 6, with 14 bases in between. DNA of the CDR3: TGTGCCAGCAGTTACAGAAGGACGGACGGCAATGAGCAGTTCTTC. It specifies CASSYRRTDGNEQFF.

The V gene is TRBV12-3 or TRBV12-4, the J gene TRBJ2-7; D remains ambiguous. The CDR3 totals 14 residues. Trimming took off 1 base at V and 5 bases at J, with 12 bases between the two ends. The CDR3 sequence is CASSLGSGLHEQYF. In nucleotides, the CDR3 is TGTGCCAGCAGTTTAGGGTCTGGCCTGCACGAGCAGTACTTC.

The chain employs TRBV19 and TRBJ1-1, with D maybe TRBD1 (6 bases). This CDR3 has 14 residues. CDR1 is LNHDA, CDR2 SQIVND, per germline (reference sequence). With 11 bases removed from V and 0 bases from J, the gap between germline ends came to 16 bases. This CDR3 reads CASYEGGMNTEAFF. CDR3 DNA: TGTGCCTCCTACGAGGGGGGGATGAACACTGAAGCTTTCTTT. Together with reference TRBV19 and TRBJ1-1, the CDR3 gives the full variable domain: DGGITQSPKYLFRKEGQNVTLSCEQNLNHDAMYWYRQDPGQGLRLIYYSQIVNDFQKGDIAEGYSVSREKKESFPLTVTSAQKNPTAFYLCASYEGGMNTEAFFGQGTRLTVV.

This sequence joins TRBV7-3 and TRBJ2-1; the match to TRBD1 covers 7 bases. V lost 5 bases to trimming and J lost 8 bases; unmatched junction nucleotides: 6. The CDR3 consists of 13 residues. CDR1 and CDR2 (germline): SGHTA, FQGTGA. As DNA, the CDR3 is TGTGCCAGCAGCGCCGACAGGGCTCATGAGCAGTTCTTC. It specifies CASSADRAHEQFF.

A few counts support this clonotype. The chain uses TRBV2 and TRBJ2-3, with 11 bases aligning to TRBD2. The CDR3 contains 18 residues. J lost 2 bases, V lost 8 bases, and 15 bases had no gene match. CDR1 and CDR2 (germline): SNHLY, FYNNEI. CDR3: CASDTPPGLAVNTDTQYF. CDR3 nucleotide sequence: TGTGCCAGCGATACACCTCCGGGACTAGCGGTGAACACAGATACGCAGTATTTT.

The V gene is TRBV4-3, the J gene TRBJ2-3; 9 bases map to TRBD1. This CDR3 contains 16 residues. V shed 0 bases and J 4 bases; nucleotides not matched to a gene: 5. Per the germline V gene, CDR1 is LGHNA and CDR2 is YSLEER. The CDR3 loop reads CASSQELGQGPDTQYF. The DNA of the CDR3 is TGCGCCAGCAGCCAAGAATTGGGACAGGGCCCAGATACGCAGTATTTT.

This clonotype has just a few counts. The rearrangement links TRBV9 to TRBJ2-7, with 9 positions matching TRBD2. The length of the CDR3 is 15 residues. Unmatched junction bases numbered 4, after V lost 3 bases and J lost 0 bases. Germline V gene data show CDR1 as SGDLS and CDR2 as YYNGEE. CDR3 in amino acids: CASSETSGASYEQYF. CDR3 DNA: TGTGCCAGCAGCGAGACTAGCGGAGCCTCCTACGAGCAGTACTTC.